These 7 T cell receptor beta chains share one sample of origin, sequenced in a study of blood T cell repertoires in COVID-19. TCRdb keeps only in-frame clones here, not all; method: immunoSEQ multiplex PCR. The sample lists about 140,000 clones; about 82% were seen once. The source material was peripheral blood. All receptors come from a woman older than 75 with active or convalescent COVID-19.

This clone was counted many times. The J gene is TRBJ1-2, the V gene TRBV6-6; D unresolved. Trimming left V 7 bases short and J 3 bases short, with 18 bases between. Per germline, CDR1 MNHNY and CDR2 SVGAGI (reference sequence). This CDR3 is built from 15 residues. The CDR3 DNA follows: TGTGCCAGCAATTCCGTGAGGAGGCTATACTATGGCTACACCTTC. It is translated as CASNSVRRLYYGYTF.

The rearrangement joins TRBV5-5 to TRBJ1-2; 10 nucleotides align to TRBD1. This CDR3 is built from 17 residues. Trimming took 0 bases from V and 12 from J; bases not matched to a gene: 17. Germline V lookup: CDR1 SGHKS, CDR2 YYEKEE (reference sequence). Here the CDR3 reads CASSLDADDSRTGGDTF. The CDR3 coding sequence is TGTGCCAGCAGCTTGGACGCCGATGATTCAAGGACAGGGGGTGACACCTTC.

The J gene is TRBJ1-5, the V gene TRBV18, with 7 bases that match TRBD1. Germline V lookup: CDR1 KGHSH, CDR2 LQKENI. This CDR3 has 14 amino acids. Germline trimming cut 2 bases from V and 7 bases from J; bases unmatched to any gene: 5. Here the CDR3 DNA reads TGTGCCAGCTCACCAACAGGGGAAGGGCAGCCCCAGCATTTT. This codes for CASSPTGEGQPQHF. The full variable domain, rest sourced from reference TRBV18 and TRBJ1-5, is NAGVMQNPRHLVRRRGQEARLRCSPMKGHSHVYWYRQLPEEGLKFMVYLQKENIIDESGMPKERFSAEFPKEGPSILRIQQVVRGDSAAYFCASSPTGEGQPQHFGDGTRLSIL.

The chain uses TRBV6-6 and TRBJ2-3; TRBD2 matches 8 bases. V was clipped by 8 bases and J by 1 base; unmatched bases: 8. The germline V gene encodes CDR1 MNHNY and CDR2 SVGAGI (reference sequence). The CDR3 consists of 15 residues. CDR3 sequence reads: CASRTETSGTDTQYF. The DNA for the CDR3 is TGTGCCAGCCGGACGGAGACTAGCGGCACAGATACGCAGTATTTT.

V gene TRBV6-5 combines with J gene TRBJ1-1, with a tentative D call TRBD1 (5 bases). The V end lost 5 bases, the J end lost 5 bases, and 12 bases lay between the germline ends. CDR1 and CDR2 (germline): MNHEY, SVGAGI. The CDR3 extends over 13 amino acids. The CDR3 spells CASSTQGWTEAFF. CDR3 DNA sequence: TGTGCCAGCAGTACCCAGGGTTGGACTGAAGCTTTCTTT.

V usage is TRBV5-5 and J usage is TRBJ2-2, with 9 bases identical to TRBD1. CDR3 length: 16 residues. The germline CDR1 and CDR2 sequences are SGHKS and YYEKEE (reference sequence). After removal of 3 bases from V and 5 bases from J, the junction contained 8 bases not matched to a gene. CDR3: CASSSLRQGVTGELFF. CDR3 coding DNA: TGTGCCAGCAGCTCACTCCGACAGGGGGTTACCGGGGAGCTGTTTTTT.

The chain links TRBV7-2 to TRBJ1-3; 7 bases are shared with TRBD1. V shed 4 bases and J 0 bases; nucleotides not matched to a gene: 6. The germline V gene has CDR1 SGHTA and CDR2 FQGNSA. This CDR3 has 16 residues. CDR3 sequence (DNA): TGTGCCAGCAGCTGGGACAGCCAAACCTCTGGAAACACCATATATTTT. The encoded protein is CASSWDSQTSGNTIYF.